The 27 T cell receptor beta chains listed next were all sequenced from one sample in a study of identical twins. Via MiXCR, TCRdb re-called the 5' RACE reads, giving one row per CDR3 protein. Found here are fewer than 550,000 distinct CDR3 sequences, roughly 15% of them singletons; the top ten hold roughly 0.46%. The same specimen was also included in a second study, on yellow fever vaccine responses in identical twins.

The sample taken for sequencing was CD4+ T cells sorted from blood. The receptor source for this set is a woman aged 18-29 years in good health.

The gene calls are TRBV12-5 and TRBJ2-1, with 8 bases aligning to TRBD2. V lost 5 bases, J lost 3 bases, and 6 bases stayed unmatched. Germline loops: CDR1 LGHNT, CDR2 FRNRAP. CDR3 length: 15 amino acids. The CDR3 region has the DNA TGTGCTAGTGGTCCCCAGGCGGGGGGCTACAATGAGCAGTTCTTC. Protein: CASGPQAGGYNEQFF. Looking up the rest from reference TRBV12-5 and TRBJ2-1 gives the full variable domain: DARVTQTPRHKVTEMGQEVTMRCQPILGHNTVFWYRQTMMQGLELLAYFRNRAPLDDSGMPKDRFSAEMPDATLATLKIQPSEPRDSAVYFCASGPQAGGYNEQFFGPGTRLTVL.

The rearrangement uses TRBV5-1 and TRBJ2-1; the D call may be TRBD1 or TRBD2 (5 bases each). The CDR3 runs 14 residues. Germline V lookup: CDR1 SGHRS, CDR2 YFSETQ. V lost 0 bases and J lost 8, with 12 bases in between. This CDR3 reads CASSLVIGTYEQFF. The CDR3 coding sequence is TGCGCCAGCAGCTTGGTGATCGGGACCTATGAGCAGTTCTTC.

V and J are TRBV3-1 and TRBJ1-2; D may be TRBD1 (5 bases). The CDR3 consists of 14 residues. Trimming shortened V by 2 bases and J by 8 bases, and 15 bases separated the two germline ends. Germline-derived CDR1 and CDR2 are LGHDT and YNNKEL (reference sequence). The CDR3 coding sequence is TGTGCCAGCAGCCAACCAGGGAGAGCTTGGGGCTACACCTTC. It translates to CASSQPGRAWGYTF.

The chain couples TRBV6-2 or TRBV6-3 to TRBJ2-1, with TRBD2 matching 11 bases. The CDR3 sequence is 20 residues long. V lost 7 bases, J lost 0 bases, and 17 bases stayed unmatched. CDR1 is MNHEY and CDR2 is SVGEGT in the germline V gene. This CDR3 reads CASKKGASGGIASSYNEQFF. DNA for the CDR3: TGTGCCAGCAAAAAAGGGGCTAGCGGGGGGATCGCAAGCTCCTACAATGAGCAGTTCTTC.

The chain combines TRBV29-1 with TRBJ2-1; D gene uncertain. The CDR3 contains 13 residues. Germline V gene lookup returns CDR1 SQVTM and CDR2 ANQGSEA. Here the CDR3 DNA reads TGCAGAGGCCGGTCGCGGAAATACAATGAGCAGTTCTTC. Amino acids: CRGRSRKYNEQFF.

This clonotype was recorded at least ten times. The junction differs from germline at one of its ends, possibly a read error. The chain combines TRBV29-1 with TRBJ2-1, with D perhaps matching TRBD2 (6 bases). Germline lookup yields CDR1 SQVTM and CDR2 ANQGSEA. The CDR3 extends over 13 amino acids. Written as DNA, the CDR3 is TGCAGCGTTGGCCGGGAGCGATACAGTGAGCAGTTCTTC. This encodes CSVGRERYSEQFF.

This clonotype was detected only a few times. The chain is built from TRBV28 and TRBJ1-2, with 9 positions matching TRBD1. V trimming: 0 bases; J trimming: 7 bases; junction bases outside the gene matches: 0. This CDR3 contains 13 residues. Per germline, CDR1 MDHEN and CDR2 SYDVKM. The CDR3 loop reads CASSLWTGGGYTF. The CDR3 DNA follows: TGTGCCAGCAGTTTATGGACAGGGGGTGGCTACACCTTC.

This chain connects TRBV11-3 to TRBJ2-3; D not certain. Germline values: CDR1 SGHNT, CDR2 YENEEA. This CDR3 has 13 residues. V lost 5 bases and J lost 10, with 16 bases in between. This chain's CDR3 is CASSLSPVMAQYF. CDR3 nucleotide sequence: TGTGCCAGCAGCCTTTCCCCGGTGATGGCGCAGTATTTT.

This chain uses TRBV4-1 with TRBJ2-5; TRBD2 might be the D (5 bases). Per germline, CDR1 MGHRA and CDR2 YSYEKL. With 0 bases removed from V and 4 bases from J, the gap between germline ends came to 6 bases. This CDR3 spans 13 amino acids. The CDR3 spells CASSQDAGETQYF. The CDR3 nucleotides are TGCGCCAGCAGCCAAGATGCGGGAGAGACCCAGTACTTC.

This clonotype was detected only a few times. The chain is built from TRBV29-1 and TRBJ2-1; a possible D gene is TRBD2 (6 bases). The CDR3 has 13 residues. V lost 7 bases and J 5 bases, leaving 15 bases between the germline ends. Germline assignment: CDR1 SQVTM and CDR2 ANQGSEA. For the CDR3, the DNA is TGCAGCGCCGGGGGTGGGCGGAACAATGAGCAGTTCTTC. Translation gives CSAGGGRNNEQFF.

The chain recombines TRBV9 with TRBJ2-1; weak D call: TRBD1 (6 bases). Trimming cost V 2 bases and J 4 bases, with 7 bases left between them. The CDR3 runs to 13 residues. The germline CDR1 and CDR2 sequences are SGDLS and YYNGEE. The chain's CDR3 is CASSVDRYNEQFF. CDR3 nucleotides: TGTGCCAGCAGCGTCGACAGGTACAATGAGCAGTTCTTC. Complete variable domain (other parts from reference TRBV9 and TRBJ2-1): DSGVTQTPKHLITATGQRVTLRCSPRSGDLSVYWYQQSLDQGLQFLIQYYNGEERAKGNILERFSAQQFPDLHSELNLSSLELGDSALYFCASSVDRYNEQFFGPGTRLTVL.

This clonotype was seen repeatedly, ten times or more. The chain joins TRBV12-3 or TRBV12-4 to TRBJ2-3, with D perhaps matching TRBD2 (6 bases). CDR3 length: 15 amino acids. V gave up 1 base and J gave up 1 base, with 9 bases separating them. The DNA of the CDR3 is TGTGCCAGCAGTTTAGTTAGCGGAGGCACAGATACGCAGTATTTT. It is translated as CASSLVSGGTDTQYF.

The table lists this clonotype with many counts. The rearrangement joins TRBV20-1 to TRBJ2-1; 7 bases are shared with TRBD2. The germline gives CDR1 DFQATT, CDR2 SNEGSKA (reference sequence). V lost 1 base to trimming and J lost 6 bases; unmatched junction nucleotides: 9. The CDR3 sequence is 15 residues long. CDR3 loop: CSARVWEGLSNEQFF. As DNA, the CDR3 is TGCAGTGCTAGAGTCTGGGAGGGCCTTAGCAATGAGCAGTTCTTC.

This clonotype was seen a few times. V is TRBV6-1 and J is TRBJ1-2; D is ambiguous. In germline, CDR1 is MNHNS, CDR2 SASEGT. This CDR3 has 14 amino acids. Trimming cost V 6 bases and J 2 bases, with 13 bases left between them. DNA of the CDR3: TGTGCCAGCAGCAAATCGGACCGGAACTATGGCTACACCTTC. This encodes CASSKSDRNYGYTF.

CDR3 protein: CSARAQSGRAWEQYF. The CDR3 DNA reads as TGCAGTGCTAGAGCTCAGAGCGGGAGGGCCTGGGAGCAGTACTTC. The rearrangement links TRBV20-1 to TRBJ2-7; 10 bases match TRBD2. CDR3 length: 15 amino acids. The germline CDR1 and CDR2 sequences are DFQATT and SNEGSKA (reference sequence). The trim removed 1 base at V and 7 bases at J, leaving 10 bases unmatched.

This chain connects TRBV5-1 to TRBJ1-2, with D hard to call. Trimming stripped 0 bases from V and 6 bases from J, with 9 bases between. From germline, CDR1 is SGHRS and CDR2 YFSETQ. The CDR3 loop spans 13 amino acids. The CDR3 protein is CASSLDLRNGYTF. The CDR3 DNA is TGCGCCAGCAGCTTGGACCTAAGGAATGGCTACACCTTC. The full variable domain, with the rest looked up from reference TRBV5-1 and TRBJ1-2, is KAGVTQTPRYLIKTRGQQVTLSCSPISGHRSVSWYQQTPGQGLQFLFEYFSETQRNKGNFPGRFSGRQFSNSRSEMNVSTLELGDSALYLCASSLDLRNGYTFGSGTRLTVV.

This clonotype was observed at least ten times. The rearrangement joins TRBV5-1 to TRBJ1-5; no definite D call. Germline assignment: CDR1 SGHRS and CDR2 YFSETQ. This CDR3 is 15 amino acids long. Trimming took 0 bases from V and 0 from J, leaving 7 bases between them. The CDR3 reads CASSLEGNSNQPQHF. CDR3 nucleotide sequence: TGCGCCAGCAGCTTGGAGGGAAATAGCAATCAGCCCCAGCATTTT.

There are a few counts of this clonotype. The chain recombines TRBV7-9 with TRBJ1-6; D may be TRBD1 (5 bases). The CDR3 sequence is 14 residues long. Germline V gene lookup returns CDR1 SEHNR and CDR2 FQNEAQ (reference sequence). V was cut by 8 bases and J by 2 bases, with 10 bases left in between. In DNA form, the CDR3 reads TGTGCCAGCGGAACGGACACCTATAATTCACCCCTCCACTTT. This gives the protein CASGTDTYNSPLHF.

This clonotype was observed a handful of times. The genes are TRBV28 and TRBJ1-5; D is undetermined. The CDR3 spans 12 residues. The V end was cut by 11 bases, the J end by 0 bases, with 8 bases between. From germline, CDR1 is MDHEN and CDR2 SYDVKM. The CDR3 here is CAGKSSNQPQHF. As DNA, the CDR3 is TGTGCCGGGAAGAGTAGCAATCAGCCCCAGCATTTT.

The rearrangement links TRBV7-8 to TRBJ2-3; D is uncertain. CDR1 SGHVS and CDR2 FQNEAQ come from the germline V gene. V lost 4 bases to trimming and J lost 0 bases, with 17 bases between them. This CDR3 region has 17 residues. In nucleotides, the CDR3 is TGTGCCAGCAGCTCCCTGTTCGGGCTCACTAGCACAGATACGCAGTATTTT. Its protein is CASSSLFGLTSTDTQYF.

This clonotype was seen more than once but under ten times. This chain connects TRBV28 to TRBJ2-7; D not certain. CDR3 size: 12 residues. The V end was cut by 2 bases, the J end by 4 bases, with 6 bases between. Germline V gene sequence: CDR1 MDHEN, CDR2 SYDVKM. This CDR3 is CASSLRFYEQYF. The CDR3 DNA reads as TGTGCCAGCAGTTTAAGGTTTTACGAGCAGTACTTC.

The V gene is TRBV7-8, the J gene TRBJ1-2; D is ambiguous. Germline CDR1 SGHVS, CDR2 FQNEAQ. The CDR3 sequence is 13 residues long. V was clipped by 2 bases and J by 3 bases, with 7 bases between them. Here the CDR3 DNA reads TGTGCCAGCAGCTTAAGAGATGACTATGGCTACACCTTC. Amino acid sequence: CASSLRDDYGYTF.

The V call is TRBV5-1, the J call TRBJ2-5; TRBD2 matches 7 bases. Germline V gene sequence: CDR1 SGHRS, CDR2 YFSETQ. The CDR3 runs 16 residues. Trimming removed 0 bases from V and 4 bases from J; junction bases left unmatched: 9. This CDR3 is CASSLVPGAGTETQYF. CDR3 nucleotides: TGCGCCAGCAGCTTGGTTCCGGGAGCGGGGACAGAGACCCAGTACTTC.

This clonotype was seen more than once but under ten times. The rearrangement uses TRBV20-1 and TRBJ2-7; no clear D. V was pared by 5 bases and J by 0 bases, with 17 bases between. CDR1 and CDR2 from the germline V gene are DFQATT and SNEGSKA (reference sequence). This CDR3 has 15 residues. CDR3 nucleotide sequence: TGCAGTGCTCCCTCTGCGGCAGGAAGCTCCTACGAGCAGTACTTC. It translates to CSAPSAAGSSYEQYF.

This clonotype was counted a few times. The chain combines TRBV7-8 with TRBJ2-7, with D unresolved. Germline CDR1 is SGHVS and CDR2 is FQNEAQ. Trimming removed 5 bases at V and 2 bases at J, with 10 bases between. The CDR3 has 13 residues. CDR3 amino acids: CASSTVGAYEQYV. The CDR3 region has the DNA TGTGCCAGCAGCACCGTTGGGGCCTACGAGCAGTACGTC.

In this sample, this clonotype turned up a few times. This chain connects TRBV7-9 to TRBJ1-3, with D perhaps TRBD1 (6 bases). Trimming pared 4 bases from V and 9 bases from J, leaving 16 bases between. The germline gives CDR1 SEHNR, CDR2 FQNEAQ (reference sequence). The CDR3 is 14 amino acids. CDR3 sequence: CASSWGHGVPTIYF. The CDR3 coding sequence is TGTGCCAGCAGCTGGGGACACGGTGTTCCCACCATATATTTT.

This clonotype was detected only a few times. V and J are TRBV5-1 and TRBJ2-3, with 13 bases lining up with TRBD2. Losses at the gene ends were 0 bases for V and 6 bases for J; bases not matched to a gene: 4. Germline values: CDR1 SGHRS, CDR2 YFSETQ. This CDR3 has 16 amino acids. The CDR3 DNA reads TGCGCCAGCAGCTTGGAGGGGACTAGCGGGGCCGATACGCAGTATTTT. Translation gives CASSLEGTSGADTQYF.